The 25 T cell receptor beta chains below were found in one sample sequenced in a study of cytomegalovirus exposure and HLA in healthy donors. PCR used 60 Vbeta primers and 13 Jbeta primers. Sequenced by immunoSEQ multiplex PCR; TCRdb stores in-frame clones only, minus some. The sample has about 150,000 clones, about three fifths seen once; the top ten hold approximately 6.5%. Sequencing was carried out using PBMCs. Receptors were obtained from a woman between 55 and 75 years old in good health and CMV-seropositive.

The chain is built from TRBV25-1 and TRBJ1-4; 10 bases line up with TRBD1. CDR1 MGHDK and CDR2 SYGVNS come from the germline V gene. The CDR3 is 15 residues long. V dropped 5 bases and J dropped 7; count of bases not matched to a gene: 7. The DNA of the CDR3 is TGTGCCAGCAGTCGTGGGACAGGGGTTAGTGAAAAACTGTTTTTT. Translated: CASSRGTGVSEKLFF.

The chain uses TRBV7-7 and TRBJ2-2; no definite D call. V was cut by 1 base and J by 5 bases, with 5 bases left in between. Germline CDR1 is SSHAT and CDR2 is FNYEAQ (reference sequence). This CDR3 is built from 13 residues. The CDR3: CASSLGRTGELFF. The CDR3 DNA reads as TGTGCCAGCAGCTTAGGGCGGACCGGGGAGCTGTTTTTT.

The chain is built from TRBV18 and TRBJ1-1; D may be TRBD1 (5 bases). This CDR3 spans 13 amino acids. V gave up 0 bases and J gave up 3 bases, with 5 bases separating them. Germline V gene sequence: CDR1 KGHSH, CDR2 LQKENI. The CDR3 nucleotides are TGTGCCAGCTCACCACCAGGGGACACTGAAGCTTTCTTT. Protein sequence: CASSPPGDTEAFF.

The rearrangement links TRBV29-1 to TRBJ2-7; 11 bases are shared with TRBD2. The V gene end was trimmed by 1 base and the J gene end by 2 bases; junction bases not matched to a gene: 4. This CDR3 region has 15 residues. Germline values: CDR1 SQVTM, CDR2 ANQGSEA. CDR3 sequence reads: CSVEGLAGSPYEQYF. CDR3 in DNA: TGCAGCGTTGAAGGACTAGCGGGGAGCCCCTACGAGCAGTACTTC.

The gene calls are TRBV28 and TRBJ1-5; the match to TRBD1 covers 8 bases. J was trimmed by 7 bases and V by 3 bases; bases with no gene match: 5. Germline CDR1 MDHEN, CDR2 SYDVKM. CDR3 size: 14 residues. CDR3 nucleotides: TGTGCCAGCAGTTTCCCGGACAGGGTGCAGCCCCAGCATTTT. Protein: CASSFPDRVQPQHF.

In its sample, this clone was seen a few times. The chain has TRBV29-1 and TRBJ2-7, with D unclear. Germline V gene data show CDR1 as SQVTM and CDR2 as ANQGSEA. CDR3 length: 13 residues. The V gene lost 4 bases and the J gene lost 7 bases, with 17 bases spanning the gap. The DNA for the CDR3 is TGCAGCGTTGGGTTTTCCCAAACCAGTGAGCAGTACTTC. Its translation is CSVGFSQTSEQYF.

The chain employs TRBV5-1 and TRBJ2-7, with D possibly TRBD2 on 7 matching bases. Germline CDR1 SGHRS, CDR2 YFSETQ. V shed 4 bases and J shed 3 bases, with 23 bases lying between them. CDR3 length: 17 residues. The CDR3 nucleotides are TGCGCCAGCAGCCCGGGGGGATTTCGGGACAATTACTACGAGCAGTACTTC. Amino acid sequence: CASSPGGFRDNYYEQYF.

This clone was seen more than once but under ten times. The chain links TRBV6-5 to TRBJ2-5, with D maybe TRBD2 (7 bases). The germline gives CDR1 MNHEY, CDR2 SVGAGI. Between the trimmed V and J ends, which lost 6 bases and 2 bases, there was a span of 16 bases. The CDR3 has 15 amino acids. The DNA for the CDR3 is TGTGCCAGCAGCGCACTGGGGGGGCGACAAGAGACCCAGTACTTC. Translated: CASSALGGRQETQYF.

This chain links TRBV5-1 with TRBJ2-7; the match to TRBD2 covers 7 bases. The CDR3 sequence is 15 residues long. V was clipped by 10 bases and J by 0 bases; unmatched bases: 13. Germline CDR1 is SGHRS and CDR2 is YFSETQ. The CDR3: CASSRLAEDSYEQYF. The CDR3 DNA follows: TGCGCCTCCTCGAGGCTAGCGGAGGACTCCTACGAGCAGTACTTC.

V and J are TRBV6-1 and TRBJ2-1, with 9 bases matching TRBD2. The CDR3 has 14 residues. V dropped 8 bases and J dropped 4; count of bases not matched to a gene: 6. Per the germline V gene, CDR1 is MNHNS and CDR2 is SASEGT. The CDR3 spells CASGWTSEYNEQFF. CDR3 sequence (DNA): TGTGCCAGCGGATGGACTAGCGAATACAATGAGCAGTTCTTC.

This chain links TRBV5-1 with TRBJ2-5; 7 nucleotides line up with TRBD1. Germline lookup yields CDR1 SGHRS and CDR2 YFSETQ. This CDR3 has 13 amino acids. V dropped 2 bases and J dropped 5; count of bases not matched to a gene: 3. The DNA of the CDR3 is TGCGCCAGCAGCTTACAGGGGTGGGAGACCCAGTACTTC. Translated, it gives CASSLQGWETQYF.

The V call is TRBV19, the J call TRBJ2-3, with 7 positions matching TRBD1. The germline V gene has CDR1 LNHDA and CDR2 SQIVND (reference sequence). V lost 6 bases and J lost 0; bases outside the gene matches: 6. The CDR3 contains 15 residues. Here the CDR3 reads CASSWTGASTDTQYF. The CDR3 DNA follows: TGTGCCAGTAGCTGGACAGGCGCTAGCACAGATACGCAGTATTTT.

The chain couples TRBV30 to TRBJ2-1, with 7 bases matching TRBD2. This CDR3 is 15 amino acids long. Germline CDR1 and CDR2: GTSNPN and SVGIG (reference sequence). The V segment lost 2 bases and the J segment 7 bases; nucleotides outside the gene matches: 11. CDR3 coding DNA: TGTGCCTGGAGTCTTCCTAGCGGACCTACGAATGAGCAGTTCTTC. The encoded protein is CAWSLPSGPTNEQFF. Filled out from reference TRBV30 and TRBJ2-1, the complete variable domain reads SQTIHQWPATLVQPVGSPLSLECTVEGTSNPNLYWYRQAAGRGLQLLFYSVGIGQISSEVPQNLSASRPQDRQFILSSKKLLLSDSGFYLCAWSLPSGPTNEQFFGPGTRLTVL.

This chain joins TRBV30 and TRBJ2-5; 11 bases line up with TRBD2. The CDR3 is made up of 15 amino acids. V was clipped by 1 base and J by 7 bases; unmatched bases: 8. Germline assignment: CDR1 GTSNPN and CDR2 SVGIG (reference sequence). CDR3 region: CAWSDVAGGLGTQYF. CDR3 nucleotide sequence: TGTGCCTGGAGTGATGTAGCGGGAGGGCTCGGGACCCAGTACTTC.

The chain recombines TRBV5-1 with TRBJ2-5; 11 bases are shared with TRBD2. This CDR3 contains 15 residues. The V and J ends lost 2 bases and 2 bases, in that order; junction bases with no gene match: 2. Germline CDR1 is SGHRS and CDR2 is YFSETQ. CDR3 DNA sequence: TGCGCCAGCAGCTTACTAGCGGGAGATCAAGAGACCCAGTACTTC. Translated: CASSLLAGDQETQYF.

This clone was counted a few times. The chain's CDR3 is CSVYLAGESTDTQYF. The CDR3 nucleotides are TGCAGCGTTTATCTAGCGGGAGAGAGCACAGATACGCAGTATTTT. The V gene is TRBV29-1, the J gene TRBJ2-3, with 10 positions matching TRBD2. Germline values: CDR1 SQVTM, CDR2 ANQGSEA. With V trimmed by 5 bases and J by 0 bases, 5 bases remained unmatched. CDR3 length: 15 residues.

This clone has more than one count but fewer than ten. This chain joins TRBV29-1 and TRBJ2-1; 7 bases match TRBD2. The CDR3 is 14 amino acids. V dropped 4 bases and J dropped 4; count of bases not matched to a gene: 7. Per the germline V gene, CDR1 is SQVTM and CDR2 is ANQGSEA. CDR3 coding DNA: TGCAGCGTTGTATTGGCGGGAGTTTACAATGAGCAGTTCTTC. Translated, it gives CSVVLAGVYNEQFF.

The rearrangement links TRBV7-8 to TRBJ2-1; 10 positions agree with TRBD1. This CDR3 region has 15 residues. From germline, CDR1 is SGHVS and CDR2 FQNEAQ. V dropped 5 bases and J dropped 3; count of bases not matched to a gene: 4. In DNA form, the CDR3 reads TGTGCCAGCAGCATGACAGGGGGCGGCTACAATGAGCAGTTCTTC. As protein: CASSMTGGGYNEQFF.

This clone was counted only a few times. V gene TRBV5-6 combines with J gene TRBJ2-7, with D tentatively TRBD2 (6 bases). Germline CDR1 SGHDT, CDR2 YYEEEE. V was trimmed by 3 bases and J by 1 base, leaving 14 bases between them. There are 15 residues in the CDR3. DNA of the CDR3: TGTGCCAGCAGCTGGGCCGGGACTGGGTCCTACGAGCAGTACTTC. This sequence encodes CASSWAGTGSYEQYF. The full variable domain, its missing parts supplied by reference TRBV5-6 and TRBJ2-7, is DAGVTQSPTHLIKTRGQQVTLRCSPKSGHDTVSWYQQALGQGPQFIFQYYEEEERQRGNFPDRFSGHQFPNYSSELNVNALLLGDSALYLCASSWAGTGSYEQYFGPGTRLTVT.

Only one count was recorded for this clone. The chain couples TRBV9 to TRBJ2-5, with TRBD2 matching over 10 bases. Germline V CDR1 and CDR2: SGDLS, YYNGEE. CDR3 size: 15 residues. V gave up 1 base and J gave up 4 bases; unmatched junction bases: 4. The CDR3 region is CASSVSGRAGETQYF. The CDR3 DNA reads TGTGCCAGCAGCGTAAGCGGGAGGGCCGGAGAGACCCAGTACTTC.

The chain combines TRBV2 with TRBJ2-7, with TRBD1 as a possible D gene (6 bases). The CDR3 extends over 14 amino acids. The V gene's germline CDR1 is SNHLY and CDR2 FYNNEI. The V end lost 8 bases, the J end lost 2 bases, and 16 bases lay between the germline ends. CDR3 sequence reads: CASGSGTLAYEQYF. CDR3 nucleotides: TGTGCCAGCGGGTCCGGGACACTGGCCTACGAGCAGTACTTC.

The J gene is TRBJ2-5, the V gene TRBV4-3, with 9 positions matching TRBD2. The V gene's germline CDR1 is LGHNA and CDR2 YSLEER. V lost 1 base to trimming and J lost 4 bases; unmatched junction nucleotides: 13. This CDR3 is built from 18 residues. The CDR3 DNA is TGCGCCAGCAGCCAAGCTTACGCCGGGACTAGCATATTAGAGACCCAGTACTTC. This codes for CASSQAYAGTSILETQYF.

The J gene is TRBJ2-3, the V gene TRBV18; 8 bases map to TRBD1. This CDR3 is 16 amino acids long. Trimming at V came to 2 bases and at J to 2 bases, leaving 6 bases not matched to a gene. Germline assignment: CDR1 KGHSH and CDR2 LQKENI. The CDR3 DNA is TGTGCCAGCTCACCATCTGGACAGGGATTCACAGATACGCAGTATTTT. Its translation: CASSPSGQGFTDTQYF.

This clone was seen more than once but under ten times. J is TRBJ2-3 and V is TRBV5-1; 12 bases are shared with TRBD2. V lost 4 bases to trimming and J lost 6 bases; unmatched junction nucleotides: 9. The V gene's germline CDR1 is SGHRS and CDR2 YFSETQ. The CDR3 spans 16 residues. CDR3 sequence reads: CASSARLAGAKDTQYF. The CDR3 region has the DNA TGCGCCAGCAGCGCACGACTAGCGGGAGCGAAGGATACGCAGTATTTT.

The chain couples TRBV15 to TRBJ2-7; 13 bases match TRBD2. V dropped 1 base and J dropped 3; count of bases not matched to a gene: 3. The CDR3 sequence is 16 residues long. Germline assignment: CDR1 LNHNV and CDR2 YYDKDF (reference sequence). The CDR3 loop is CATSRVRTSGGYEQYF. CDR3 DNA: TGTGCCACCAGCAGAGTCCGGACTAGCGGGGGCTACGAGCAGTACTTC.